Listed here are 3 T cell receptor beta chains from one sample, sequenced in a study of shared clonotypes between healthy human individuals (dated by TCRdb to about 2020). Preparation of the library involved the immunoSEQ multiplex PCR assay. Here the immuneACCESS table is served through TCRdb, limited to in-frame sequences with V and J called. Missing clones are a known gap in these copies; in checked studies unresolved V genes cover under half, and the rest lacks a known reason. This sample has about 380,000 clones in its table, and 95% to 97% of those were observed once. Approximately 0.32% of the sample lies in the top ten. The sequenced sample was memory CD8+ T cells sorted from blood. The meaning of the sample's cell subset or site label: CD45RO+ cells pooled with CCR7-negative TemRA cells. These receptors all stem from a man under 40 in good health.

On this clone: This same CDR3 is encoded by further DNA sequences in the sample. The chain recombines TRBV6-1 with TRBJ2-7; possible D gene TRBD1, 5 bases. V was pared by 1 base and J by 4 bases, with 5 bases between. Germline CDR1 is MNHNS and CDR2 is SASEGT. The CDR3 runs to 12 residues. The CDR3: CASSEEGYEQYF. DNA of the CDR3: TGTGCCAGCAGTGAAGAGGGGTACGAGCAGTACTTC.

The DNA for the CDR3 is TGCGCCAGCAGTGACCCCGGGACTAGCGGATCCTACGAGCAGTACTTC. This sequence encodes CASSDPGTSGSYEQYF. The J gene is TRBJ2-7, the V gene TRBV10-1, with 11 bases matching TRBD2. This CDR3 has 16 amino acids. Germline assignment: CDR1 WNHNN and CDR2 SYGVQD (reference sequence). Trimming cost V 3 bases and J 1 base; bases outside gene matches: 5.

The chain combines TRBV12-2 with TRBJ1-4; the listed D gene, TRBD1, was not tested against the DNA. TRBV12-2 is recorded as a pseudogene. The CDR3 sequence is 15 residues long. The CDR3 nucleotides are TGTGCAAGTCGCCTAATGGGACAGGGAGTTGAAAAACTGTTTTTT. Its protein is CASRLMGQGVEKLFF.